The next 21 T cell receptor beta chains were all read from a single sample in a study of OX40 agonist ivuxolimab in advanced cancers. Produced via immunoSEQ multiplex PCR; TCRdb's table is partial and in-frame only. In the table there are some 100,000 clones, about 90% of which are singletons. The source material was CD4+ or CD8+ T cells sorted from blood, sampled in a trial of the OX40 agonist ivuxolimab. The receptors were sampled from an adult with an advanced solid tumor such as melanoma, head and neck, liver or kidney cancer.

V is TRBV7-9 and J is TRBJ1-5; D is perhaps TRBD1 (5 bases). Germline loops: CDR1 SEHNR, CDR2 FQNEAQ (reference sequence). V shed 4 bases and J shed 3 bases, with 19 bases lying between them. The CDR3 is 17 amino acids. CDR3 in DNA: TGTGCCAGCAGCTCCGGTAGGGGCGCGGAGGTCAATCAGCCCCAGCATTTT. This translates into CASSSGRGAEVNQPQHF.

This clone occurred once. The chain recombines TRBV5-1 with TRBJ2-2; no clear D. The length of the CDR3 is 14 residues. Germline V CDR1 and CDR2: SGHRS, YFSETQ. V was trimmed by 4 bases and J by 0 bases, leaving 7 bases between them. CDR3 region: CASSIIANTGELFF. CDR3 sequence (DNA): TGCGCCAGCAGCATCATCGCGAACACCGGGGAGCTGTTTTTT.

The rearrangement uses TRBV4-3 and TRBJ1-6, with 7 positions matching TRBD1. CDR3 length equals 15 residues. V trimming: 4 bases; J trimming: 8 bases; junction bases outside the gene matches: 8. Germline CDR1 LGHNA, CDR2 YSLEER. The CDR3 sequence is CASSPRTGHDSPLHF. The CDR3 DNA is TGCGCCAGCAGCCCCCGGACAGGTCACGATTCACCCCTCCACTTT.

This chain connects TRBV28 to TRBJ2-7; D gene uncertain. Trimming stripped 6 bases from V and 6 bases from J, with 9 bases between. CDR1 MDHEN and CDR2 SYDVKM come from the germline V gene. The CDR3 has 11 amino acids. DNA of the CDR3: TGTGCCAGCAGCCTCATGTCCGAGCAGTACTTC. Encoded protein: CASSLMSEQYF.

The V gene is TRBV28, the J gene TRBJ1-5; D is possibly TRBD1 (5 bases). Trimming stripped 3 bases from V and 6 bases from J, with 18 bases between. Germline V gene lookup returns CDR1 MDHEN and CDR2 SYDVKM. This CDR3 is built from 16 residues. The CDR3 DNA reads as TGTGCCAGCAGTTTTAAGGGTGCAGGGCGTCCTCAGCCCCAGCATTTT. Translating gives CASSFKGAGRPQPQHF. The variable domain in full, completed from reference TRBV28 and TRBJ1-5, reads DVKVTQSSRYLVKRTGEKVFLECVQDMDHENMFWYRQDPGLGLRLIYFSYDVKMKEKGDIPEGYSVSREKKERFSLILESASTNQTSMYLCASSFKGAGRPQPQHFGDGTRLSIL.

This clone was picked up a small number of times. V and J are TRBV7-9 and TRBJ2-3; D is possibly TRBD1 (6 bases). Germline V lookup: CDR1 SEHNR, CDR2 FQNEAQ (reference sequence). Trimming left V 7 bases short and J 1 base short, with 12 bases between. This CDR3 spans 14 amino acids. The CDR3 DNA is TGTGCCAGCATTTCGGCAGGGGGCACAGATACGCAGTATTTT. It specifies CASISAGGTDTQYF.

The V gene is TRBV29-1, the J gene TRBJ2-3; D tentatively reads TRBD1 or TRBD2 (7 bases each). With 5 bases removed from V and 6 bases from J, the gap between germline ends came to 21 bases. The CDR3 has 15 amino acids. CDR1 is SQVTM and CDR2 is ANQGSEA in the germline V gene. CDR3 sequence: CSVQYFRGGLDTQYF. The CDR3 coding sequence is TGCAGCGTTCAGTACTTCAGGGGGGGGTTGGATACGCAGTATTTT.

The V and J genes are TRBV9 and TRBJ1-5, with a tentative D call TRBD1 (6 bases). Germline values: CDR1 SGDLS, CDR2 YYNGEE. The CDR3 consists of 15 residues. Trimming cost V 1 base and J 1 base, with 9 bases left between them. Here the CDR3 reads CASSVSGASNQPQHF. The CDR3 bases are TGTGCCAGCAGCGTATCAGGGGCGAGCAATCAGCCCCAGCATTTT.

This sequence joins TRBV27 and TRBJ1-2; 11 bases line up with TRBD1. With V trimmed by 6 bases and J by 7 bases, 4 bases remained unmatched. The CDR3 is made up of 13 amino acids. Germline CDR1 reads MNHEY; CDR2 reads SMNVEV (reference sequence). The CDR3 here is CASSRGTGGGYTF. As DNA, the CDR3 is TGTGCCAGCAGCCGTGGGACAGGGGGTGGCTACACCTTC.

As concerns this clone: The sample contains more than one DNA sequence encoding this CDR3. This chain links TRBV18 with TRBJ1-4, with D unclear. V was trimmed by 4 bases and J by 1 base, leaving 4 bases between them. The CDR3 totals 13 residues. The V gene's germline CDR1 is KGHSH and CDR2 LQKENI. CDR3 DNA: TGTGCCAGCTCACGGGGAACTAATGAAAAACTGTTTTTT. Protein product: CASSRGTNEKLFF.

This chain links TRBV19 with TRBJ2-7; 9 nucleotides align to TRBD1. This CDR3 spans 15 amino acids. The J segment lost 5 bases and the V segment lost 1 base, leaving 6 bases of the junction unmatched. Germline assignment: CDR1 LNHDA and CDR2 SQIVND (reference sequence). The CDR3: CASSIVGTGSDEQYF. In DNA, the CDR3 is TGTGCCAGTAGTATAGTGGGGACAGGGTCTGACGAGCAGTACTTC.

This clone was seen only once. This chain connects TRBV28 to TRBJ2-7, with 9 bases identical to TRBD1. Germline V gene data show CDR1 as MDHEN and CDR2 as SYDVKM. With 6 bases clipped from V and 3 bases from J, the junction kept 3 bases outside the gene matches. The CDR3 is made up of 13 amino acids. CDR3 amino acids: CASRNRGRYEQYF. The CDR3 DNA sequence: TGTGCCAGCAGAAACAGGGGGCGCTACGAGCAGTACTTC.

J is TRBJ1-1 and V is TRBV7-2; a possible D gene is TRBD1 (6 bases). CDR3 length equals 14 residues. Germline V gene lookup returns CDR1 SGHTA and CDR2 FQGNSA. V lost 5 bases and J 4 bases, leaving 14 bases between the germline ends. The CDR3 spells CASSTPQGTTEAFF. CDR3 sequence (DNA): TGTGCCAGCAGCACCCCACAGGGAACCACTGAAGCTTTCTTT.

This chain connects TRBV27 to TRBJ1-2; no clear D gene. Trimming took 2 bases from V and 0 from J, leaving 4 bases between them. Per germline, CDR1 MNHEY and CDR2 SMNVEV (reference sequence). CDR3 length equals 13 residues. The CDR3 DNA sequence: TGTGCCAGCAGTTTAAACACTAACTATGGCTACACCTTC. Translating it yields CASSLNTNYGYTF.

The chain is built from TRBV19 and TRBJ2-7; D is ambiguous. The ends were cut back, 4 bases at V and 0 bases at J, with 10 bases in the middle. Germline V lookup: CDR1 LNHDA, CDR2 SQIVND (reference sequence). The CDR3 runs 14 residues. The CDR3 sequence: CASSTAPTSYEQYF. The DNA for the CDR3 is TGTGCCAGTAGTACCGCCCCTACCTCCTACGAGCAGTACTTC.

CDR3 bases: TGTGCCAGCAGTTCGGGACAGTTTGAAAGTTCACCCCTCCACTTT. Protein product: CASSSGQFESSPLHF. The V gene is TRBV6-5, the J gene TRBJ1-6; 7 bases are a match to TRBD1. This CDR3 comprises 15 residues. V dropped 4 bases and J dropped 9; count of bases not matched to a gene: 9. Germline loops: CDR1 MNHEY, CDR2 SVGAGI.

This clone came up a few times. This chain links TRBV6-5 with TRBJ2-5; D is unresolved. Deletions cut 0 bases from V and 2 bases from J, with 10 bases between. Germline loops: CDR1 MNHEY, CDR2 SVGAGI. This CDR3 contains 15 residues. CDR3 sequence reads: CASSYSEVRQETQYF. The CDR3 bases are TGTGCCAGCAGTTACTCCGAAGTTAGGCAAGAGACCCAGTACTTC.

The chain is built from TRBV30 and TRBJ2-5, with TRBD2 matching over 8 bases. The germline V gene encodes CDR1 GTSNPN and CDR2 SVGIG (reference sequence). The CDR3 extends over 16 amino acids. Trimming cost V 2 bases and J 4 bases; bases outside gene matches: 12. The CDR3 loop is CAWSLLGTSYRETQYF. The CDR3 region has the DNA TGTGCCTGGAGTCTCTTGGGGACTAGTTATCGAGAGACCCAGTACTTC.

This chain uses TRBV25-1 with TRBJ1-2; 9 bases map to TRBD1. The CDR3 contains 14 residues. The germline V gene encodes CDR1 MGHDK and CDR2 SYGVNS. Unmatched junction bases numbered 7, after V lost 7 bases and J lost 4 bases. The chain's CDR3 is CASTAGQGIYGYTF. DNA for the CDR3: TGTGCCAGCACGGCGGGACAGGGCATCTATGGCTACACCTTC.

This clone was seen once. The chain joins TRBV15 to TRBJ2-1, with D tentatively TRBD2 (5 bases). Trimming left V 1 base short and J 15 bases short, with 25 bases between. The germline CDR1 and CDR2 sequences are LNHNV and YYDKDF (reference sequence). The length of the CDR3 is 16 residues. CDR3 DNA sequence: TGTGCCACCAGCAGAGTCGGGGTGATTGAGTCGGGGATCCCGTTCTTC. Its protein product is CATSRVGVIESGIPFF.

This sequence joins TRBV2 and TRBJ1-2; D not certain. The CDR3 spans 12 residues. V was trimmed by 5 bases and J by 7 bases, leaving 11 bases between them. Germline values: CDR1 SNHLY, CDR2 FYNNEI. The CDR3 spells CASSSTGRGYTF. CDR3 bases: TGTGCCAGCAGTTCCACTGGACGTGGCTACACCTTC.